This TCR beta chain was obtained from a study of blood T cell repertoires in COVID-19. Looking at the study overall: The origin of the acute and convalescent COVID-19 samples was the United States, Italy and Spain. PBMCs, B-cell-depleted T cells, or T cells provided the cDNA or gDNA that made up the material.

Original methodology: Estimation of nucleated cell counts relied on the amplification of reference gene primers. Some clones are missing from TCRdb's copy, which holds only in-frame ones; the method was immunoSEQ multiplex PCR. For V, J and clone size, that table is used; D and trimming come from the DNA. The sample lists about 180,000 clones, about nine tenths occurring once. CDR1 is SGHRS, CDR2 YFSETQ, per germline. The CDR3 sequence is 15 residues long. The V end was cut by 5 bases, the J end by 0 bases, with 9 bases between. This TCR derives from a man in his 70s with active or convalescent COVID-19. Sequenced sample: peripheral blood. The chain has TRBV5-1 and TRBJ1-6; D remains ambiguous. For the CDR3, the DNA is TGCGCCAGCAGGGACGGGAGCTCCTATAATTCACCCCTCCACTTT. Its translation: CASRDGSSYNSPLHF.